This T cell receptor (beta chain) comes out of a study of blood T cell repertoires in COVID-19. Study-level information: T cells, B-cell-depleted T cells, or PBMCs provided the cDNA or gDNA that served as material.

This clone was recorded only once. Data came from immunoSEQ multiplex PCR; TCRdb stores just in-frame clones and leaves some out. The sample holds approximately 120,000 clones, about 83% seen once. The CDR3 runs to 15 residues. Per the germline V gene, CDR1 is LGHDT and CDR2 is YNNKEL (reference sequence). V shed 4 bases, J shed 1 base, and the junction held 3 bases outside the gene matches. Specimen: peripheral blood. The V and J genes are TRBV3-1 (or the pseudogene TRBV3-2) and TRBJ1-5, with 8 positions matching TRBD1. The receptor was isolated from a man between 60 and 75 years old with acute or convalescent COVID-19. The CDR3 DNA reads TGTGCCAGCAGCCCAGGGGGCGCGAGCAATCAGCCCCAGCATTTT. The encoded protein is CASSPGGASNQPQHF.